The next 27 T cell receptor beta chains were all read from a single sample in a study of blood T cell repertoires in COVID-19. Libraries were prepared by immunoSEQ multiplex PCR; TCRdb keeps only in-frame clonotypes and omits some of them. The data show more than 150,000 clones, about four fifths seen once. Sequencing was performed on PBMCs or T cells enriched from blood (not recorded which). The receptor set was obtained from a man in his forties who had recovered from COVID-19.

The rearrangement uses TRBV4-1 and TRBJ2-3, with TRBD2 as a possible D gene (6 bases). Germline values: CDR1 MGHRA, CDR2 YSYEKL. Trimming stripped 0 bases from V and 1 base from J, with 11 bases between. This CDR3 spans 16 amino acids. The CDR3 nucleotides read TGCGCCAGCAGCCAAGATGACGGGGAGGGCACAGATACGCAGTATTTT. Translated, it gives CASSQDDGEGTDTQYF.

This chain links TRBV6-5 with TRBJ2-5, with a weak D call TRBD2 (5 bases). Between the trimmed V and J ends, which lost 7 bases and 7 bases, there was a span of 22 bases. The CDR3 length is 15 residues. Germline lookup yields CDR1 MNHEY and CDR2 SVGAGI. CDR3 sequence reads: CASISDGERRATQYF. The CDR3 bases are TGTGCCAGCATATCCGACGGGGAACGTAGGGCGACCCAGTACTTC.

This clone appeared a few times. This chain links TRBV19 with TRBJ1-1; perhaps TRBD1 as D (6 bases). The CDR3 runs to 13 residues. Germline V gene sequence: CDR1 LNHDA, CDR2 SQIVND (reference sequence). Trimming stripped 3 bases from V and 3 bases from J, with 8 bases between. This CDR3 reads CASSMKGDTEAFF. For the CDR3, the DNA is TGTGCCAGTAGTATGAAGGGGGACACTGAAGCTTTCTTT.

This chain connects TRBV6-5 to TRBJ1-2; no clear D gene. Germline assignment: CDR1 MNHEY and CDR2 SVGAGI. V gave up 10 bases and J gave up 4 bases, with 22 bases separating them. This CDR3 comprises 15 residues. The CDR3, as DNA: TGTGCCATCGGAGGCACGCGTGGGTTTTTCTATGGCTACACCTTC. Translated, it gives CAIGGTRGFFYGYTF.

J is TRBJ1-5 and V is TRBV10-3; maybe TRBD1 (6 bases). Per germline, CDR1 ENHRY and CDR2 SYGVKD. Trimming took off 0 bases at V and 7 bases at J, with 16 bases between the two ends. CDR3 size: 16 residues. In nucleotides, the CDR3 is TGTGCCATCAGTGAGTCTGGGGGCCGGAGATCACAGCCCCAGCATTTT. This codes for CAISESGGRRSQPQHF.

The chain joins TRBV11-3 to TRBJ2-1; maybe TRBD2 (5 bases). The CDR3 totals 16 residues. CDR1 SGHNT and CDR2 YENEEA come from the germline V gene. V was cut by 3 bases and J by 3 bases, with 15 bases left in between. CDR3 nucleotide sequence: TGTGCCAGCAGCTTCGGGTCTAGCAAAAGCTACAATGAGCAGTTCTTC. Protein sequence: CASSFGSSKSYNEQFF.

This clone was picked up one time. The rearrangement links TRBV19 to TRBJ1-1; D may be TRBD1 (5 bases). V lost 8 bases and J lost 0, with 16 bases in between. The CDR3 length is 15 residues. Germline V gene data show CDR1 as LNHDA and CDR2 as SQIVND (reference sequence). The CDR3 sequence is CASGAGTVMNTEAFF. Here the CDR3 DNA reads TGTGCCAGTGGAGCGGGGACGGTCATGAACACTGAAGCTTTCTTT. Using reference TRBV19 and TRBJ1-1 for the parts outside the CDR3, the full variable domain is DGGITQSPKYLFRKEGQNVTLSCEQNLNHDAMYWYRQDPGQGLRLIYYSQIVNDFQKGDIAEGYSVSREKKESFPLTVTSAQKNPTAFYLCASGAGTVMNTEAFFGQGTRLTVV.

The chain combines TRBV5-4 with TRBJ2-3, with D possibly being TRBD2 (6 bases). The V gene's germline CDR1 is SGHNT and CDR2 YYREEE (reference sequence). V lost 0 bases and J 4 bases, leaving 9 bases between the germline ends. The CDR3 runs to 14 residues. The CDR3 region has the DNA TGTGCCAGCAGCTTGGCGGGAGTCTCAGATACGCAGTATTTT. Translated: CASSLAGVSDTQYF. The complete variable domain, with remaining parts taken from reference TRBV5-4 and TRBJ2-3, reads ETGVTQSPTHLIKTRGQQVTLRCSSQSGHNTVSWYQQALGQGPQFIFQYYREEENGRGNFPPRFSGLQFPNYSSELNVNALELDDSALYLCASSLAGVSDTQYFGPGTRLTVL.

J is TRBJ2-1 and V is TRBV18, with 16 bases identical to TRBD2. The CDR3 covers 17 residues. Germline V CDR1 and CDR2: KGHSH, LQKENI. V lost 2 bases and J lost 12; bases outside the gene matches: 10. CDR3 nucleotides: TGTGCCAGCTCACCAGAGCCGGGACTAGCGGGAGGGCCTGGGCAGTTCTTC. It encodes CASSPEPGLAGGPGQFF.

The chain recombines TRBV19 with TRBJ1-1, with 8 bases fitting TRBD1. J gave up 0 bases and V 8 bases, and 5 bases lay outside the gene matches. The germline V gene has CDR1 LNHDA and CDR2 SQIVND (reference sequence). This CDR3 is built from 14 residues. The CDR3 reads CASDPGGVNTEAFF. The DNA of the CDR3 is TGTGCCAGTGATCCAGGGGGCGTGAACACTGAAGCTTTCTTT.

V gene TRBV24-1 combines with J gene TRBJ2-7; 7 bases align to TRBD1. Germline loops: CDR1 KGHDR, CDR2 SFDVKD. Germline trimming cut 6 bases from V and 4 bases from J; bases unmatched to any gene: 8. The CDR3 has 14 amino acids. The CDR3 region is CATSSTGRSYEQYF. The CDR3 DNA reads TGTGCCACCAGTTCGACAGGGCGATCTTACGAGCAGTACTTC.

The chain links TRBV4-3 to TRBJ1-2; possible D gene TRBD1, 5 bases. This CDR3 contains 16 residues. The V gene lost 2 bases and the J gene lost 5 bases, with 18 bases spanning the gap. The germline CDR1 and CDR2 sequences are LGHNA and YSLEER. This chain's CDR3 is CASSQRRVVGTYGYTF. CDR3 nucleotide sequence: TGCGCCAGCAGCCAACGTAGGGTGGTGGGGACTTATGGCTACACCTTC.

J is TRBJ2-3 and V is TRBV29-1; a weak D match, TRBD1 (6 bases). Germline CDR1 reads SQVTM; CDR2 reads ANQGSEA. The length of the CDR3 is 14 residues. The V gene lost 7 bases and the J gene lost 0 bases, with 14 bases spanning the gap. CDR3 coding DNA: TGCAGCGGGGACACAGCGGCTAGCACAGATACGCAGTATTTT. Translated: CSGDTAASTDTQYF.

This sequence joins TRBV9 and TRBJ1-3; no firm D call. Looked up from germline, CDR1 is SGDLS and CDR2 is YYNGEE. The CDR3 runs 15 residues. Between the trimmed V and J ends, which lost 6 bases and 3 bases, there was a span of 16 bases. CDR3 sequence reads: CASTPPGGYGNTIYF. CDR3 sequence (DNA): TGTGCCAGCACCCCCCCGGGAGGGTATGGAAACACCATATATTTT. The entire variable domain, with the rest obtained from reference TRBV9 and TRBJ1-3, is as follows: DSGVTQTPKHLITATGQRVTLRCSPRSGDLSVYWYQQSLDQGLQFLIQYYNGEERAKGNILERFSAQQFPDLHSELNLSSLELGDSALYFCASTPPGGYGNTIYFGEGSWLTVV.

This rearrangement joins TRBV2 to TRBJ2-7, with D uncertain. Germline values: CDR1 SNHLY, CDR2 FYNNEI. This CDR3 contains 13 residues. V shed 4 bases and J shed 2 bases, with 9 bases lying between them. The DNA for the CDR3 is TGTGCCAGCAGTGTCACTGATACCTACGAGCAGTACTTC. Its translation is CASSVTDTYEQYF.

The rearrangement uses TRBV6-2 or TRBV6-3 and TRBJ2-5; TRBD2 agrees at 13 bases. This CDR3 contains 17 residues. Trimming cost V 2 bases and J 2 bases; bases outside gene matches: 5. Per the germline V gene, CDR1 is MNHEY and CDR2 is SVGEGT. The CDR3 here is CASSYTTSGRWQETQYF. The CDR3 DNA follows: TGTGCCAGCAGTTACACGACTAGCGGGAGGTGGCAAGAGACCCAGTACTTC.

In its sample, this clone was seen once. V usage is TRBV5-1 and J usage is TRBJ2-4; D perhaps matches TRBD2 (5 bases). This CDR3 has 20 residues. Deletions cut 3 bases from V and 0 bases from J, with 25 bases between. Germline V CDR1 and CDR2: SGHRS, YFSETQ. The CDR3 DNA follows: TGCGCCAGCAGCTCCGGAGGTTTGACTGATTTTACTATAGCCAAAAACATTCAGTACTTC. Translation gives CASSSGGLTDFTIAKNIQYF.

The chain has TRBV2 and TRBJ1-6; no reliable D call. Germline CDR1 SNHLY, CDR2 FYNNEI. V was shortened by 5 bases and J by 14 bases, with 22 bases between the two germline ends. This CDR3 region has 15 residues. CDR3 sequence: CASSSAWSLVITLHF. The CDR3 DNA sequence: TGTGCCAGCAGTTCCGCATGGTCCCTAGTTATCACCCTCCACTTT.

CDR3 in amino acids: CASSFSGQPYGYTF. The CDR3 region has the DNA TGCGCCAGCAGCTTTTCTGGACAGCCCTATGGCTACACCTTC. The J gene is TRBJ1-2, the V gene TRBV5-1; TRBD1 is a possible D gene (6 bases). Trimming shortened V by 2 bases and J by 4 bases, and 12 bases separated the two germline ends. The germline gives CDR1 SGHRS, CDR2 YFSETQ. This CDR3 has 14 amino acids.

This clone has a count of ten or more. The chain combines TRBV5-1 with TRBJ1-5, with D hard to call. Germline values: CDR1 SGHRS, CDR2 YFSETQ. Trimming stripped 2 bases from V and 4 bases from J, with 13 bases between. CDR3 length: 15 residues. CDR3 amino acids: CASSFDGNGNQPQHF. Here the CDR3 DNA reads TGCGCCAGCAGCTTCGACGGTAACGGGAATCAGCCCCAGCATTTT.

As to this clone: Other DNA sequences from this sample encode an identical CDR3 as well. This chain uses TRBV18 with TRBJ1-4, with TRBD1 matching 9 bases. CDR1 is KGHSH, CDR2 LQKENI, per germline. V gave up 3 bases and J gave up 5 bases; unmatched junction bases: 4. The CDR3 runs 15 residues. CDR3 region: CASSPGTGLNEKLFF. The CDR3 DNA follows: TGTGCCAGCTCACCCGGGACAGGGTTGAATGAAAAACTGTTTTTT.

About this clone itself: Other nucleotide sequences from this sample produce the same CDR3. The chain joins TRBV11-2 to TRBJ2-1, with 8 bases lining up with TRBD2. Germline CDR1 and CDR2: SGHAT and FQNNGV. Trimming took 1 base from V and 1 from J; bases not matched to a gene: 0. The CDR3 has 15 amino acids. This CDR3 reads CASSLVAGSYNEQFF. The CDR3 bases are TGTGCCAGCAGCTTAGTAGCGGGATCCTACAATGAGCAGTTCTTC.

The J gene is TRBJ1-1, the V gene TRBV28; D not resolved. Trimming stripped 5 bases from V and 4 bases from J, with 11 bases between. Germline CDR1 and CDR2: MDHEN and SYDVKM. CDR3 length: 13 amino acids. The CDR3 DNA sequence: TGTGCCAGCAGTGTGCAGGCCCGCACTGAAGCTTTCTTT. Its translation is CASSVQARTEAFF. Filled out from reference TRBV28 and TRBJ1-1, the complete variable domain reads DVKVTQSSRYLVKRTGEKVFLECVQDMDHENMFWYRQDPGLGLRLIYFSYDVKMKEKGDIPEGYSVSREKKERFSLILESASTNQTSMYLCASSVQARTEAFFGQGTRLTVV.

The chain joins TRBV18 to TRBJ2-6; perhaps TRBD2 as D (5 bases). Deletions cut 2 bases from V and 0 bases from J, with 8 bases between. Germline V gene sequence: CDR1 KGHSH, CDR2 LQKENI. This CDR3 has 16 amino acids. CDR3 in DNA: TGTGCCAGCTCACCAGGAGGCCACTCTGGGGCCAACGTCCTGACTTTC. It is translated as CASSPGGHSGANVLTF. Combining the CDR3 with reference TRBV18 and TRBJ2-6 gives the whole variable domain NAGVMQNPRHLVRRRGQEARLRCSPMKGHSHVYWYRQLPEEGLKFMVYLQKENIIDESGMPKERFSAEFPKEGPSILRIQQVVRGDSAAYFCASSPGGHSGANVLTFGAGSRLTVL.

The rearrangement links TRBV10-3 to TRBJ2-7; D might be TRBD1 (6 bases). CDR3 length equals 14 residues. Germline V gene data show CDR1 as ENHRY and CDR2 as SYGVKD. The V gene lost 5 bases and the J gene lost 6 bases, with 17 bases spanning the gap. DNA for the CDR3: TGTGCCATCAGTCAACAAGACAGGTTTAGCGAGCAGTACGTC. This encodes CAISQQDRFSEQYV.

The chain combines TRBV19 with TRBJ2-1, with TRBD2 identical over 8 bases. The CDR3 covers 14 residues. Germline loops: CDR1 LNHDA, CDR2 SQIVND (reference sequence). V shed 1 base and J 10 bases; nucleotides not matched to a gene: 6. The CDR3 loop reads CASSIGGGRKEQFF. The CDR3 bases are TGTGCCAGTAGTATAGGGGGCGGGAGGAAAGAGCAGTTCTTC.

The chain is built from TRBV28 and TRBJ1-2, with 10 bases that match TRBD1. Trimming removed 2 bases from V and 4 bases from J; junction bases left unmatched: 1. This CDR3 spans 14 amino acids. Germline V gene sequence: CDR1 MDHEN, CDR2 SYDVKM. The CDR3: CASSLGDRGYGYTF. The CDR3, as DNA: TGTGCCAGCAGTTTAGGGGACAGGGGCTATGGCTACACCTTC.